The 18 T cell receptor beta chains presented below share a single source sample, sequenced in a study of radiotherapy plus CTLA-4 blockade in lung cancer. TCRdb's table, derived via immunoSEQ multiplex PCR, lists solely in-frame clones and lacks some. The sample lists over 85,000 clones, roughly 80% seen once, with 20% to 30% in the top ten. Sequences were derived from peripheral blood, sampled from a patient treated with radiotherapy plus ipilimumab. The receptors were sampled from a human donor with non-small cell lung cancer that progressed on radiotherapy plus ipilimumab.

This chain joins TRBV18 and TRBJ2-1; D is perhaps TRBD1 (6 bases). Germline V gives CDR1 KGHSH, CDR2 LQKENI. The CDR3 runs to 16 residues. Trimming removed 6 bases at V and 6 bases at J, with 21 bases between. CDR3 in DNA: TGTGCCAGCTCTCTACAGGGTCGCGCCTCAGCCAATGAGCAGTTCTTC. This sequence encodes CASSLQGRASANEQFF.

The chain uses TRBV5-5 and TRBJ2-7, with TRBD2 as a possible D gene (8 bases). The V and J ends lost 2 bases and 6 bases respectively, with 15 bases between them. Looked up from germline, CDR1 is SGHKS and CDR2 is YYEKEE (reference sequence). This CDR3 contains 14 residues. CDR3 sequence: CASSLLAEGAEQYF. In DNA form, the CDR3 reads TGTGCCAGCAGCTTACTAGCGGAGGGGGCCGAGCAGTACTTC. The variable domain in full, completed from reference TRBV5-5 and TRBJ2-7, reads DAGVTQSPTHLIKTRGQQVTLRCSPISGHKSVSWYQQVLGQGPQFIFQYYEKEERGRGNFPDRFSARQFPNYSSELNVNALLLGDSALYLCASSLLAEGAEQYFGPGTRLTVT.

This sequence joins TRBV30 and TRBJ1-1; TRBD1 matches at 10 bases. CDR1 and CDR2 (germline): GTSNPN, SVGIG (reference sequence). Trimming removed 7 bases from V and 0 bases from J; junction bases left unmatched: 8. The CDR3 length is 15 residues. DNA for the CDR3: TGTGCCTTCCGACAGGGGGCGGGAATGAACACTGAAGCTTTCTTT. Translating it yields CAFRQGAGMNTEAFF.

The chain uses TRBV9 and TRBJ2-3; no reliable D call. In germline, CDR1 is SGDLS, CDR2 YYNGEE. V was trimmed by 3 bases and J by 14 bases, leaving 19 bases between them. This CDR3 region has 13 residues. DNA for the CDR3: TGTGCCAGCAGCGAAGGAAAAGACCAGATTGGGTATTTT. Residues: CASSEGKDQIGYF.

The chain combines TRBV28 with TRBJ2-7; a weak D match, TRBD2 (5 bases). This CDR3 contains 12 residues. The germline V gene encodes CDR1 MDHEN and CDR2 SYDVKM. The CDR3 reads CASSQDSHEQYV. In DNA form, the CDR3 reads TGTGCCAGCAGTCAGGACTCCCACGAGCAGTACGTC.

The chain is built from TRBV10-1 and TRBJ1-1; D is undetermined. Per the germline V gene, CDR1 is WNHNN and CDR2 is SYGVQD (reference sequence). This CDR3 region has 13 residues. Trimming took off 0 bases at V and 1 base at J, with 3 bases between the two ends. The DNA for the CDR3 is TGCGCCAGCAGTGAGTCAGGGAACACTGAAGCTTTCTTT. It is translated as CASSESGNTEAFF.

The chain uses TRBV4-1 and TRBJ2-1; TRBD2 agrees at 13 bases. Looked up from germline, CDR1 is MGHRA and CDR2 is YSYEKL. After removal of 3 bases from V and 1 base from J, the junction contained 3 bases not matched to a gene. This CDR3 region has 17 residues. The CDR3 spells CASSHTSGRESYNEQFF. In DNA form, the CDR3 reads TGCGCCAGCAGCCACACTAGCGGGAGGGAGTCCTACAATGAGCAGTTCTTC.

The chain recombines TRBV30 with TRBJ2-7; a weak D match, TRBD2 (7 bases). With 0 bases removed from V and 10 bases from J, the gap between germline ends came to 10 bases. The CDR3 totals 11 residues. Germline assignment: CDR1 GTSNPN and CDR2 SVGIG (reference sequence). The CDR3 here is CAWSVGGRQYV. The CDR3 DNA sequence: TGTGCCTGGAGTGTCGGGGGGCGACAGTACGTC.

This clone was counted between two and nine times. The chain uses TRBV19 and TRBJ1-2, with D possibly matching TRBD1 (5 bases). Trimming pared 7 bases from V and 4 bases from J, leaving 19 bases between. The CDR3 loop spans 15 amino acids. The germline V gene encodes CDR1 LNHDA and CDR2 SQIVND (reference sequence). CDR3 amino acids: CASIRDSRSIYGYTF. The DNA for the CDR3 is TGTGCCAGTATAAGAGACAGCCGTTCGATCTATGGCTACACCTTC.

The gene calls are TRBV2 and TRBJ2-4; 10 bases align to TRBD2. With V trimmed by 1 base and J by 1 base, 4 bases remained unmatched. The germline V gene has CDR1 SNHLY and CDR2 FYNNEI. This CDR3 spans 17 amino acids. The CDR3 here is CASSEGASGSAKNIQYF. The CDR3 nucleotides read TGTGCCAGCAGTGAAGGGGCTAGCGGGAGTGCCAAAAACATTCAGTACTTC.

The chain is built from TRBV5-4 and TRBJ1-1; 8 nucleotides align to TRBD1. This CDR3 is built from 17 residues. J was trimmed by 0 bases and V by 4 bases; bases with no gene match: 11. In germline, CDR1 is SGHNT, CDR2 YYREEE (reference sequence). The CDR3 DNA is TGTGCCAGCAGCCCACAACCAACAGGGGGTTTGAACACTGAAGCTTTCTTT. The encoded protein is CASSPQPTGGLNTEAFF. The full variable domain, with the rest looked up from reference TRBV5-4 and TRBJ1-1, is ETGVTQSPTHLIKTRGQQVTLRCSSQSGHNTVSWYQQALGQGPQFIFQYYREEENGRGNFPPRFSGLQFPNYSSELNVNALELDDSALYLCASSPQPTGGLNTEAFFGQGTRLTVV.

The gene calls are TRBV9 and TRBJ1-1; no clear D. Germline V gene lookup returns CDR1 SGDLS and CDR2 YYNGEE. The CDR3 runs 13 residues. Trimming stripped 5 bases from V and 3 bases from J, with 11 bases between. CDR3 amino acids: CASRLREDTEAFF. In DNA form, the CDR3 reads TGTGCCAGCAGGTTGAGGGAGGACACTGAAGCTTTCTTT.

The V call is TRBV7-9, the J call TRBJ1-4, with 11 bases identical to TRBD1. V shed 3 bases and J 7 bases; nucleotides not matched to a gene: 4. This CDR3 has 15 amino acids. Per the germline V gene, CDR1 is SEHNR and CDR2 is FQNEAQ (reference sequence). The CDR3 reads CASSFGTGGGEKLFF. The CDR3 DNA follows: TGTGCCAGCAGCTTCGGGACAGGGGGAGGTGAAAAACTGTTTTTT.

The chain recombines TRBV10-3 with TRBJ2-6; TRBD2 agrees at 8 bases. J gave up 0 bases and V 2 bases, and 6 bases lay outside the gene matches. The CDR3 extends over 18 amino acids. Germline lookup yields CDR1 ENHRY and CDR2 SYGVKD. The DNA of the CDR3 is TGTGCCATCAGTGAGACCGGGAGGGGCCCCTCTGGGGCCAACGTCCTGACTTTC. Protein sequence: CAISETGRGPSGANVLTF.

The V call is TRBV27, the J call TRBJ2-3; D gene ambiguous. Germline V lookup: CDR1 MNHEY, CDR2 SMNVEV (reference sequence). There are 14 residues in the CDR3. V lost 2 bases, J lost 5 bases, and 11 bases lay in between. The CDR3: CASSLMGSRDTQYF. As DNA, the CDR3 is TGTGCCAGCAGTTTAATGGGCTCAAGAGATACGCAGTATTTT.

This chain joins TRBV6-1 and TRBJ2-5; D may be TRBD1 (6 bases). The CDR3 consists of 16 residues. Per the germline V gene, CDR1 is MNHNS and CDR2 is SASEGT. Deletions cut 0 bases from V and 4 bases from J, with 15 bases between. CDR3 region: CASSEAQGLPLETQYF. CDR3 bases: TGTGCCAGCAGTGAAGCTCAGGGGCTTCCGTTAGAGACCCAGTACTTC.

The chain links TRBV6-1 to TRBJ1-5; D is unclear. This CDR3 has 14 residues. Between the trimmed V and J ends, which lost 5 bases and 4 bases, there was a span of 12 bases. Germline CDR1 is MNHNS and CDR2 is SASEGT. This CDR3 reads CASSPGPRNQPQHF. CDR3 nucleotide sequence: TGTGCCAGCAGTCCCGGGCCTCGGAATCAGCCCCAGCATTTT.

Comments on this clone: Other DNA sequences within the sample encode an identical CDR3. Here the CDR3 DNA reads TGCGCCAGCAGTCCGGCCCTCAGGGGACCGGACACTGAAGCTTTCTTT. It specifies CASSPALRGPDTEAFF. This chain connects TRBV5-1 to TRBJ1-1; D perhaps matches TRBD1 (6 bases). This CDR3 comprises 16 residues. V was trimmed by 5 bases and J by 3 bases, leaving 20 bases between them. Germline-derived CDR1 and CDR2 are SGHRS and YFSETQ.